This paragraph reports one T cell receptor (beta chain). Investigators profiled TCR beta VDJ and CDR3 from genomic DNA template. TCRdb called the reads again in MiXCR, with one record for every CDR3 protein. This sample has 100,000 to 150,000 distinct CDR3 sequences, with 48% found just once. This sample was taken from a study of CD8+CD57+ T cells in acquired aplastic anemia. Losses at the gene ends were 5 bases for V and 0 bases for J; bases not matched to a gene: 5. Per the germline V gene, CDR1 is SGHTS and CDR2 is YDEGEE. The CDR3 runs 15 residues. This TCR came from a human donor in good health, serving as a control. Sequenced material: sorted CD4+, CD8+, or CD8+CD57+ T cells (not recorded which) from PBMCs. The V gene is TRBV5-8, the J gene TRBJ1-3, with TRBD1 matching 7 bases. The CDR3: CASSYGQASGNTIYF. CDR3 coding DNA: TGTGCCAGCAGTTACGGACAGGCCTCTGGAAACACCATATATTTT.